Listed below are T cell receptor beta chains from one sample, sequenced in a study of blood T cells in healthy people across ages. MiXCR was run by TCRdb on the 5' RACE reads, yielding one entry per CDR3 protein. The table has roughly 720,000 distinct CDR3 sequences, about 53% seen once; the top ten hold roughly two fifths. Sequencing was done on a sample of blood. All receptors come from an older man in good health. The CDR3 runs from the conserved cysteine through the conserved F or W. The D gene is left open where the match is weak. The listing skips clone size in some rows; elsewhere it reads once, few, many or a size class.

CDR3 protein,CDR3 DNA,D gene,V gene,J gene,clone size,CDR3 length
CAIRGTGGGETQYF,TGTGCCATCAGAGGAACAGGGGGCGGTGAGACCCAGTACTTC,TRBD1,TRBV10-3,TRBJ2-5,-,14
CASSTLGSGGYEQFF,TGTGCCAGCAGCACCCTTGGTAGCGGGGGCTACGAGCAGTTTTTT,TRBD2,TRBV28,TRBJ2-2,few,15
CMATGAGYEQYF,TGCATGGCGACAGGGGCGGGCTACGAGCAGTACTTC,TRBD1,TRBV29-1,TRBJ2-7,few,12
CASSQPGRGNGEKLFF,TGCGCCAGCAGCCAACCCGGGCGGGGGAACGGTGAAAAACTGTTTTTT,-,TRBV4-1,TRBJ1-4,few,16
CASSSNLGHPNEQFF,TGTGCCAGCAGCTCAAACCTGGGACATCCAAATGAGCAGTTCTTC,-,TRBV9,TRBJ2-1,few,15
CASSIAPGNLANEKLFF,TGCGCCAGCAGCATAGCCCCGGGGAATTTGGCTAATGAAAAACTGTTTTTT,-,TRBV5-1,TRBJ1-4,-,17
CASSLLATTAEQYF,TGTGCCAGCAGCTTGCTAGCGACGACGGCCGAGCAGTACTTC,-,TRBV7-6,TRBJ2-7,-,14
CASSGPGGLEASGANVLTF,TGTGCCAGCAGTGGCCCCGGGGGCTTGGAAGCCTCTGGGGCCAACGTCCTGACTTTC,-,TRBV2,TRBJ2-6,-,19
CASSQERAHNEQFF,TGTGCCAGCAGCCAAGAAAGGGCGCACAATGAGCAGTTCTTC,-,TRBV3-1,TRBJ2-1,-,14
CASSQDQGANGYTF,TGTGCCAGCAGCCAAGATCAGGGGGCGAATGGCTACACCTTC,TRBD1,TRBV4-2,TRBJ1-2,few,14
CSALRPDSDGYTF,TGCAGTGCTCTCCGACCTGACTCGGATGGCTACACCTTC,-,TRBV20-1,TRBJ1-2,-,13
CSVRGGSKETQYF,TGCAGCGTGCGGGGCGGGAGTAAAGAGACCCAGTACTTC,TRBD2,TRBV29-1,TRBJ2-5,-,13
CSGGGANEKLFF,TGCAGCGGAGGGGGAGCTAATGAAAAACTGTTTTTT,-,TRBV29-1,TRBJ1-4,-,12
CASSARSGGYTF,TGTGCCAGCAGTGCGCGGAGTGGGGGCTACACCTTC,-,TRBV6-5,TRBJ1-2,-,12
CGGGNGNEQFF,TGTGGAGGGGGGAACGGGAATGAGCAGTTCTTC,-,TRBV2,TRBJ2-1,few,11
CASSPTSGIKGGTGELFF,TGTGCCAGCAGCCCGACTAGCGGGATAAAGGGGGGCACCGGGGAGCTGTTTTTT,TRBD2,TRBV7-3,TRBJ2-2,once,18
CSARRLAGAIYNEQFF,TGCAGTGCAAGAAGACTAGCGGGAGCTATATACAATGAGCAGTTCTTC,TRBD2,TRBV20-1,TRBJ2-1,-,16
CASSKDHYEQYF,TGTGCCAGCAGCAAAGACCACTACGAGCAGTACTTC,-,TRBV7-2,TRBJ2-7,few,12
CASSNLSDIVSEKLFF,TGTGCCAGCAGCAATTTATCGGACATCGTCTCTGAAAAACTGTTTTTT,-,TRBV21-1,TRBJ1-4,-,16
CASSRQSNQPRHF,TGTGCCAGCAGTCGACAGAGCAATCAGCCCCGGCATTTT,-,TRBV7-2,TRBJ1-5,few,13
CASSPLGTGRPENTEAFF,TGTGCCAGCAGCCCTCTCGGGACAGGGCGGCCCGAGAACACTGAAGCTTTCTTT,TRBD1,TRBV3-1,TRBJ1-1,-,18
CASSESALAGQSYEQYF,TGTGCCAGCAGTGAATCGGCACTAGCGGGACAATCATACGAGCAGTACTTC,TRBD2,TRBV6-1,TRBJ2-7,-,17
CASLGRQQETQYF,TGTGCCAGCCTTGGGAGGCAGCAAGAGACCCAGTACTTC,-,TRBV2,TRBJ2-5,-,13
CASSPGQGAGSHRYAYF,TGTGCCAGCAGCCCCGGACAGGGGGCAGGGAGTCACAGATACGCGTATTTT,TRBD1,TRBV11-2,TRBJ2-3,-,17
CASSPKGATRADTQYF,TGTGCCAGCAGCCCCAAAGGGGCTACTCGAGCAGATACGCAGTATTTT,-,TRBV3-1,TRBJ2-3,-,16
CASREGLAGGLKDEQFF,TGTGCCAGCAGAGAAGGACTAGCGGGAGGGCTGAAGGATGAGCAGTTCTTC,TRBD2,TRBV12-3/TRBV12-4,TRBJ2-1,few,17
CASSSPGVYGYTF,TGTGCCAGCAGTTCTCCAGGCGTCTATGGCTACACCTTC,-,TRBV6-6,TRBJ1-2,-,13
CASSRGTAEAFF,TGTGCCAGCAGCCGCGGGACAGCCGAAGCTTTCTTT,TRBD1,TRBV3-1,TRBJ1-1,-,12
CASSFGAGGPRTDTQYF,TGTGCCAGCAGCTTCGGAGCGGGAGGCCCGCGCACAGATACGCAGTATTTT,TRBD2,TRBV7-9,TRBJ2-3,-,17
CASRLVGGNEQYF,TGTGCCAGCAGACTAGTGGGGGGCAATGAGCAGTACTTC,-,TRBV7-2,TRBJ2-5,-,13
CSASKGYGPYEQYF,TGCAGTGCTTCTAAGGGATACGGACCCTACGAGCAGTACTTC,-,TRBV20-1,TRBJ2-7,-,14
CASSPPSGQPQHF,TGTGCCAGCTCACCTCCCTCGGGTCAGCCCCAGCATTTT,-,TRBV18,TRBJ1-5,-,13
CASSLNWGSGANVLTF,TGTGCCAGCAGCCTTAACTGGGGTTCCGGGGCCAACGTCCTGACTTTC,-,TRBV28,TRBJ2-6,-,16
CSANARGPYEQYF,TGCAGTGCCAACGCGAGAGGTCCCTACGAGCAGTACTTC,-,TRBV20-1,TRBJ2-7,-,13
CASIPLGTYNEQFF,TGTGCCAGCATCCCCCTGGGGACCTACAATGAGCAGTTCTTC,-,TRBV7-2,TRBJ2-1,-,14
CASSTSGSGRGNEQFF,TGTGCCAGCAGCACCTCGGGTAGCGGGAGGGGGAATGAGCAGTTCTTC,TRBD2,TRBV7-2,TRBJ2-1,once,16
CASSFGHFEQYF,TGTGCCAGCAGTTTCGGGCACTTCGAGCAGTACTTC,-,TRBV12-3/TRBV12-4,TRBJ2-7,-,12
CASSSGLRENTEAFF,TGTGCCAGCAGCTCAGGGTTGCGCGAGAACACTGAAGCTTTCTTT,-,TRBV5-5,TRBJ1-1,-,15
CASSFERANTDTQYF,TGTGCCAGCAGCTTTGAGCGTGCTAACACAGATACGCAGTATTTT,-,TRBV11-2,TRBJ2-3,once,15
CATSRGQGRYEQYF,TGTGCCACCTCTAGGGGACAGGGGCGCTACGAGCAGTACTTC,TRBD1,TRBV10-3,TRBJ2-7,few,14
CASSEAQGQLANYGYTF,TGTGCCAGCAGTGAAGCCCAGGGACAGCTAGCTAACTATGGCTACACCTTC,TRBD1,TRBV6-1,TRBJ1-2,-,17
CASSPGGQGDTDTQYF,TGTGCCAGCAGTCCTGGGGGACAGGGCGACACAGATACGCAGTATTTT,TRBD1,TRBV5-6,TRBJ2-3,-,16
CASSQDRAGAWTDTQYF,TGTGCCAGCAGCCAAGATCGGGCGGGAGCTTGGACAGATACGCAGTATTTT,TRBD2,TRBV3-1,TRBJ2-3,few,17
CATSRRTGGTDTQYF,TGTGCCACCAGCAGGCGGACAGGGGGCACAGATACGCAGTATTTT,TRBD1,TRBV15,TRBJ2-3,-,15